This T cell receptor beta chain comes out of a study of OX40 agonist ivuxolimab in advanced cancers. Turning to the study itself: Ivuxolimab, an antibody that agonizes OX40 (CD134), was administered to the patients.

V lost 4 bases to trimming and J lost 4 bases; unmatched junction nucleotides: 3. This CDR3 comprises 14 residues. Germline V gene sequence: CDR1 SNHLY, CDR2 FYNNEI. Data came from immunoSEQ multiplex PCR; TCRdb stores just in-frame clones and leaves some out. Of tens of thousands of clones listed, around 87% are singletons. This receptor was obtained from an adult with an advanced solid tumor such as melanoma, head and neck, liver or kidney cancer. The genes are TRBV2 and TRBJ1-1, with 10 nucleotides matching TRBD1. Sequenced here: CD4+ or CD8+ T cells sorted from blood, sampled in a trial of the OX40 agonist ivuxolimab. The CDR3 nucleotides read TGTGCCAGCAGTGGGGGACAGGGGCGCACTGAAGCTTTCTTT. The encoded protein is CASSGGQGRTEAFF.